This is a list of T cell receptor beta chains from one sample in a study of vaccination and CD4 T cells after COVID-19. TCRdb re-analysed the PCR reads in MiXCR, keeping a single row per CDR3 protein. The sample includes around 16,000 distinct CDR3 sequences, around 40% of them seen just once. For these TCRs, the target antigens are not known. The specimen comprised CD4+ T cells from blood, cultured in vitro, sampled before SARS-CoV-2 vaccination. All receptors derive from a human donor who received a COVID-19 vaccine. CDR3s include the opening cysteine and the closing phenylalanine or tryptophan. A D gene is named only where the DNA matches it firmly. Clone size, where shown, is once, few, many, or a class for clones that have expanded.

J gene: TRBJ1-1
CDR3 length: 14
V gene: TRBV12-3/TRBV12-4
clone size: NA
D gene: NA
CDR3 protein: CASSHSRGNTEAFF
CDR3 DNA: TGTGCCAGCAGCCACAGTCGAGGGAACACTGAAGCTTTCTTT

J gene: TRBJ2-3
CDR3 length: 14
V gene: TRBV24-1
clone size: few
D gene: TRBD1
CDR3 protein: CATSGTGIRDTQYF
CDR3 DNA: TGTGCCACCAGTGGGACAGGGATCCGGGATACGCAGTATTTT

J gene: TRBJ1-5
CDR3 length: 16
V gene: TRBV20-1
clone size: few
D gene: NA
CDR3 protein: CSAREWGFSSNQPQHF
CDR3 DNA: TGCAGTGCTAGAGAGTGGGGTTTTTCGAGCAATCAGCCCCAGCATTTT

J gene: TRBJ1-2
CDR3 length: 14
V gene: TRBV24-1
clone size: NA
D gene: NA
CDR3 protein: CATSDLRGGSGYAF
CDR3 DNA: TGTGCCACCAGTGATTTGCGGGGAGGGAGCGGCTACGCCTTC

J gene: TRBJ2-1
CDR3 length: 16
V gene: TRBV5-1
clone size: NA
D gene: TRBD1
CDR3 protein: CASSAPKTGDYNEQFF
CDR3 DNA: TGCGCCAGCAGCGCCCCGAAGACAGGGGACTACAATGAGCAGTTCTTC

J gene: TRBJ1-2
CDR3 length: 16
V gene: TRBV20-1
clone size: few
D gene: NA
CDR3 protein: CSARGRGGGEGYGYTF
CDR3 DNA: TGCAGTGCTAGAGGGAGGGGCGGGGGCGAGGGCTATGGCTACACCTTC

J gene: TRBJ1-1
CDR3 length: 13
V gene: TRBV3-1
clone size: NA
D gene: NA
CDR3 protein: CASSLGTGSRAFF
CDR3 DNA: TGTGCCAGCAGCCTCGGGACGGGCAGCAGGGCTTTCTTT

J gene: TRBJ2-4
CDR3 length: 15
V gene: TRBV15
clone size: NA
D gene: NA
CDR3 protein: CATSRVFGTQNIQYF
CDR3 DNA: TGTGCCACCAGCCGCGTTTTTGGGACCCAAAACATTCAGTACTTC

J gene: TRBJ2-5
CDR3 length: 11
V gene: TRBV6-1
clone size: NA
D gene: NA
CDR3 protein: CASSPGLTQYF
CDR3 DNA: TGTGCCAGCAGTCCAGGTTTGACCCAGTACTTC

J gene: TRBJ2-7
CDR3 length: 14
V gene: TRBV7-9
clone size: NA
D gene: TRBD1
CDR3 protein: CASSRTGQGHEQYF
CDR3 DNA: TGTGCCAGCAGCCGCACGGGACAGGGCCACGAGCAGTACTTC

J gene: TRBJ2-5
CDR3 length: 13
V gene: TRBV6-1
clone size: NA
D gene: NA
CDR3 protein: CASSELLMETQYF
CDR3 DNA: TGTGCCAGCAGTGAATTGTTGATGGAGACCCAGTACTTC

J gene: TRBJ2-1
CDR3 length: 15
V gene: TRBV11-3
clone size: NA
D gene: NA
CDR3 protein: CASSFYRSSYNEQFF
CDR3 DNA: TGTGCCAGCAGCTTCTACAGGAGCTCCTACAATGAGCAGTTCTTC

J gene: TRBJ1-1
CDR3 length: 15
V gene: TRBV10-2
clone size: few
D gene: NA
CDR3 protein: CASSENQIGYTEAFF
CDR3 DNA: TGCGCCAGCAGTGAAAATCAGATCGGGTACACTGAAGCTTTCTTT

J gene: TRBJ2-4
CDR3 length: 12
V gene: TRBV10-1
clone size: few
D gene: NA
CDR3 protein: CASMGSQNIQYF
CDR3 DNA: TGCGCCAGCATGGGGTCGCAAAACATTCAGTACTTC

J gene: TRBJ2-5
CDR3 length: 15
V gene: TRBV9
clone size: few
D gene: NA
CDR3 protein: CASSVGLGGQETQYF
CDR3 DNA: TGTGCCAGCAGCGTAGGCCTTGGCGGGCAAGAGACCCAGTACTTC

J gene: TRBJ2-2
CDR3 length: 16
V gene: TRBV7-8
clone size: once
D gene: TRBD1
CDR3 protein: CASSLWTGPNTGELFF
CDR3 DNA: TGTGCCAGCAGCTTATGGACAGGGCCGAACACCGGGGAGCTGTTTTTT

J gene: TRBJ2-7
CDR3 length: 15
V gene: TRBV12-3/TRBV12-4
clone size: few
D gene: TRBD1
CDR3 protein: CASSFQDRGSYEQYF
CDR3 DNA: TGTGCCAGCAGTTTTCAGGACAGGGGTTCCTACGAGCAGTACTTC

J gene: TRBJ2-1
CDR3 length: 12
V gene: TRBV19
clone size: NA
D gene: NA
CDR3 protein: CASSIVGGEQFF
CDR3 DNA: TGTGCCAGTAGTATAGTTGGGGGCGAGCAGTTCTTC

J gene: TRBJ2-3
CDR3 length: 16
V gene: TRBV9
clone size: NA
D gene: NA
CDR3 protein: CASSVEGHLPTDTQYF
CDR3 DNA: TGTGCCAGCAGCGTAGAAGGACACCTACCCACAGATACGCAGTATTTT

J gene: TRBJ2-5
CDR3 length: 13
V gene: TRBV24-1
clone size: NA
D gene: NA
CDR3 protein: CATSLGVQETQYF
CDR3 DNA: TGTGCCACCAGTCTGGGAGTTCAAGAGACCCAGTACTTC

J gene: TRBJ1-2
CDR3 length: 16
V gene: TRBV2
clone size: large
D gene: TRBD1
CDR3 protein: CASRRSSGTDIYGYTF
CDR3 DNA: TGTGCCAGCAGGCGAAGTTCCGGGACAGACATATACGGCTACACCTTC

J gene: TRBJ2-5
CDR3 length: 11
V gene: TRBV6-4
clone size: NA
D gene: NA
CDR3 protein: CASSEFEASYF
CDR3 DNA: TGTGCCAGCAGTGAGTTCGAGGCGTCGTACTTC

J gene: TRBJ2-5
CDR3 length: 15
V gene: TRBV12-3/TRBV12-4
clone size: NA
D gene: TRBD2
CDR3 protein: CASSLPGLAAETQYF
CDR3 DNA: TGTGCCAGCAGCCTACCGGGACTAGCGGCAGAGACCCAGTACTTC

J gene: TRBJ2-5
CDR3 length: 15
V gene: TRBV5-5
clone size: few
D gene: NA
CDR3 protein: CASSLVAGYQETQYF
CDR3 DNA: TGTGCCAGCAGCTTGGTCGCAGGGTACCAAGAGACCCAGTACTTC

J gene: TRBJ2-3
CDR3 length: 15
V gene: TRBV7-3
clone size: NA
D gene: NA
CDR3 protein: CASSGEGLYTDTQYF
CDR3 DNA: TGTGCCAGCAGCGGAGAGGGTCTCTACACAGATACGCAGTATTTT

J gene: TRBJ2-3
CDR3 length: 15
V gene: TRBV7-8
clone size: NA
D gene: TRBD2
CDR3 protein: CASRAGRGGTDTQYF
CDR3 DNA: TGTGCCAGCAGGGCAGGACGGGGGGGCACAGATACGCAGTATTTT

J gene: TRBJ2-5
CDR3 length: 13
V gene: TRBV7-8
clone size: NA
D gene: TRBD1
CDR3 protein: CASSSGQGETQYF
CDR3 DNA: TGTGCCAGCAGCTCCGGACAGGGGGAGACCCAGTACTTC

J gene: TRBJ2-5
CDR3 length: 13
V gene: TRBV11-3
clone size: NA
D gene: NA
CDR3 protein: CASSRMEGATQYF
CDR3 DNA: TGTGCCAGCAGCCGGATGGAGGGGGCCACCCAGTACTTC

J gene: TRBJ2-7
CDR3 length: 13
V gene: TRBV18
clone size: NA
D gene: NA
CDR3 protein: CASSPSPGVEQYF
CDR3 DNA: TGTGCCAGCTCACCAAGCCCAGGAGTGGAGCAGTACTTC

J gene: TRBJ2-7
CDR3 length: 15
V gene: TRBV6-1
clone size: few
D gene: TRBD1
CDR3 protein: CASSPSGTGHYEQYF
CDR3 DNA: TGTGCCAGCAGTCCAAGTGGGACAGGCCACTACGAGCAGTACTTC

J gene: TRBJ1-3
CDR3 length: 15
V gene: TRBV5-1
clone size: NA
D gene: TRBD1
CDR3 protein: CASSLSQGAGDTIYF
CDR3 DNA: TGCGCCAGCAGCTTGAGCCAGGGGGCCGGGGACACCATATATTTT

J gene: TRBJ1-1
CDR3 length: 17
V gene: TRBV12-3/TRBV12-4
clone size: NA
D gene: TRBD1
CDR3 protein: CASSLAPGQIMNTEAFF
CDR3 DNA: TGTGCCAGCAGTTTAGCGCCGGGACAGATAATGAACACTGAAGCTTTCTTT

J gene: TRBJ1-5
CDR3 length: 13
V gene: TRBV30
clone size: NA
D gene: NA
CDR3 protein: CAWRGKQNQPQHF
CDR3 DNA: TGTGCCTGGAGGGGGAAGCAGAATCAGCCCCAGCATTTT

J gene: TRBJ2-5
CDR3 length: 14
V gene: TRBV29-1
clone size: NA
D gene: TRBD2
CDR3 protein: CSVDRTSGAETQYF
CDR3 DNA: TGCAGCGTAGACCGGACTAGCGGGGCCGAGACCCAGTACTTC

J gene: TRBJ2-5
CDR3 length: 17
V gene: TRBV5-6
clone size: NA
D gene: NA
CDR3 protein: CASSLPLDSQYQETQYF
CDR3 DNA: TGTGCCAGCAGCTTGCCGCTGGACAGCCAGTACCAAGAGACCCAGTACTTC

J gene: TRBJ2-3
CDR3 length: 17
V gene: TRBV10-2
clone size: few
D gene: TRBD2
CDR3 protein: CASSESISGGVRDTQYF
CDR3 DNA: TGCGCCAGCAGTGAGTCGATTAGCGGGGGGGTTAGAGATACGCAGTATTTT

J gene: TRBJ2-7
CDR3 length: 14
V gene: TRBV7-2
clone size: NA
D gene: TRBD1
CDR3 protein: CASSSDRVNYEQYF
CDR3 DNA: TGTGCCAGCAGCTCCGACAGGGTAAACTACGAGCAGTACTTC

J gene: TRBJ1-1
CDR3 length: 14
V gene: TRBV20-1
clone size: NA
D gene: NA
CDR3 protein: CSASLRQGGTEAFF
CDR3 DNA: TGCAGTGCTAGTCTGCGGCAGGGCGGCACTGAAGCTTTCTTT

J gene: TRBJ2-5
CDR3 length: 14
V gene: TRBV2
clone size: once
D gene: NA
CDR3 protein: CASSNGPLQETQYF
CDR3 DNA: TGTGCCAGCAGTAACGGACCCTTACAAGAGACCCAGTACTTC

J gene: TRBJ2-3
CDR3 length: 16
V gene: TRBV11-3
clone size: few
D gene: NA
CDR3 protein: CASSLGPRQGSDTQYF
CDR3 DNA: TGTGCCAGCAGCTTAGGCCCGCGGCAGGGATCAGATACGCAGTATTTT

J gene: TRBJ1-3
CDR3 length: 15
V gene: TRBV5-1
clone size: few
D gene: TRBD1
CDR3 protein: CASSLRTGDGNTIYF
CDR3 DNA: TGCGCCAGCAGCTTGAGGACAGGGGATGGAAACACCATATATTTT

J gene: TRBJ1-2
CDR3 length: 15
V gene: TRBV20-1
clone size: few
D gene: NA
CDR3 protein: CSARVGLTESYGYTF
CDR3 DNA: TGCAGTGCTAGAGTGGGTTTGACAGAATCCTATGGCTACACCTTC

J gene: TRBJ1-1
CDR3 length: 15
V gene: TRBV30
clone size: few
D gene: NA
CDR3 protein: CAWSIPDAGRTEAFF
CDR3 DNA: TGTGCCTGGAGTATCCCGGACGCGGGGAGGACTGAAGCTTTCTTT

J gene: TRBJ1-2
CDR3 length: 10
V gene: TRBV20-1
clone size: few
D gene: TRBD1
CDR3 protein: CSARGGGYTF
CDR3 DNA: TGCAGTGCCAGAGGGGGCGGCTACACCTTC

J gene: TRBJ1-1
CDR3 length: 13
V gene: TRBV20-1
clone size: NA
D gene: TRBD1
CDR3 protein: CSAGDRGNTEAFF
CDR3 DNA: TGCAGTGCGGGGGACAGGGGGAACACTGAAGCTTTCTTT

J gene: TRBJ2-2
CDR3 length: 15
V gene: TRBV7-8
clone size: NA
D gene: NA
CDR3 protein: CASSLRERGTGELFF
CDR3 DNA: TGTGCCAGCAGCCTCCGGGAACGCGGCACCGGGGAGCTGTTTTTT

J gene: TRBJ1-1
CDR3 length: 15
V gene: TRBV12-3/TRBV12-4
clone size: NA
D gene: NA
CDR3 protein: CASSYGSMGSSEAFF
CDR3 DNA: TGTGCCAGCAGTTACGGGAGCATGGGTTCGTCTGAAGCTTTCTTT

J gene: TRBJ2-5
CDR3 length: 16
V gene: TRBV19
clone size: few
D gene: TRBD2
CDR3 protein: CASSTSGGASQETQYF
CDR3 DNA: TGTGCCAGTAGTACTAGCGGGGGCGCATCCCAAGAGACCCAGTACTTC

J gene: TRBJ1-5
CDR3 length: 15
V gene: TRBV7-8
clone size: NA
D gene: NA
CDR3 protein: CASSLERNSNQPQHF
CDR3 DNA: TGTGCCAGCAGCTTAGAACGGAATAGCAATCAGCCCCAGCATTTT

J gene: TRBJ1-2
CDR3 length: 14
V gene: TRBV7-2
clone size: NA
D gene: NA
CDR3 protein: CASSLVVRNYGYTF
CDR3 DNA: TGTGCCAGCAGCTTAGTGGTCAGAAACTATGGCTACACCTTC

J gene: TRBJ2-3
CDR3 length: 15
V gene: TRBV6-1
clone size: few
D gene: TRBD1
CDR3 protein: CAIRPDRGSTDTQYF
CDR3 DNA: TGTGCCATCAGACCGGACAGGGGTAGTACAGATACGCAGTATTTT

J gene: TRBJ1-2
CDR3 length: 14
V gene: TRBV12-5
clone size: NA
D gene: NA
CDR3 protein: CASGLVRSSYGYTF
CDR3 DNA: TGTGCTAGTGGTTTGGTAAGAAGTAGTTATGGCTACACCTTC

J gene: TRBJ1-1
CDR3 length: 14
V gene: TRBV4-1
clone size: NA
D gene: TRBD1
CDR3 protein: CASRSRGLVTEAFF
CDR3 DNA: TGCGCCAGCAGGTCCAGGGGGCTGGTCACTGAAGCTTTCTTT

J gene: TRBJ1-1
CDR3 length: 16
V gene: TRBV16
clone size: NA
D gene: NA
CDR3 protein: CASSQSDLLRGTEAFF
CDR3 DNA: TGTGCCAGCAGCCAATCGGACCTTCTCCGGGGCACTGAAGCTTTCTTT